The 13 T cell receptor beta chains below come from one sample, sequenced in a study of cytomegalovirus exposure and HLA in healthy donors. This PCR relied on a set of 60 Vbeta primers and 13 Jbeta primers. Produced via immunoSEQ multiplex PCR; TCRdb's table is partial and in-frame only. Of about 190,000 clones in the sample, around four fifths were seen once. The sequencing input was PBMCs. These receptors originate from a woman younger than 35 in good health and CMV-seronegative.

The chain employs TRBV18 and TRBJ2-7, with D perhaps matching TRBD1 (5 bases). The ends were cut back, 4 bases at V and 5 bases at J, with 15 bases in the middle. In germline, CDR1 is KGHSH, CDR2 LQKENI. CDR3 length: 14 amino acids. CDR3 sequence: CASSLQGEPNEQYF. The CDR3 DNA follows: TGTGCCAGCTCACTCCAAGGGGAACCCAACGAGCAGTACTTC.

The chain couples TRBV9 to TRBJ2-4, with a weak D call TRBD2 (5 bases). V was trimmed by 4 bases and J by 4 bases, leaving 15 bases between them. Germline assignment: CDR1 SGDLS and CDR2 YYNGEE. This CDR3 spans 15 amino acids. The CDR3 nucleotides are TGTGCCAGCAGCCCTGGGAGTACTAGAAAAAACATTCAGTACTTC. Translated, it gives CASSPGSTRKNIQYF.

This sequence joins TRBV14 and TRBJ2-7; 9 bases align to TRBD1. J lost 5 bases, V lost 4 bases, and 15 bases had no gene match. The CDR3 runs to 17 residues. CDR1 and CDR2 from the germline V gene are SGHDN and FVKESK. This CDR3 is CASSPREINTGGHEQYF. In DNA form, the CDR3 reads TGTGCCAGCAGCCCACGCGAAATTAACACAGGGGGCCACGAGCAGTACTTC.

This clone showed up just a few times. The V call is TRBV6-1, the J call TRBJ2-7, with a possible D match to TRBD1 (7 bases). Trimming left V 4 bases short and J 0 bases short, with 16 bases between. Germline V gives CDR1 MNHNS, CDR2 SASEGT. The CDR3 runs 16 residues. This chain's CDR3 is CASSASEGASSYEQYF. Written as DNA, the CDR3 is TGTGCCAGCAGTGCCTCGGAGGGGGCAAGCTCCTACGAGCAGTACTTC.

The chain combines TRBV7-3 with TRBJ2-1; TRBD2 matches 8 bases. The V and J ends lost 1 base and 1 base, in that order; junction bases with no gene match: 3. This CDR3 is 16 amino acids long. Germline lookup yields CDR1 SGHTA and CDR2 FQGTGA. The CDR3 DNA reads TGTGCCAGCAGCTTAATGGCTAGCGGGTCCTACAATGAGCAGTTCTTC. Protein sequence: CASSLMASGSYNEQFF.

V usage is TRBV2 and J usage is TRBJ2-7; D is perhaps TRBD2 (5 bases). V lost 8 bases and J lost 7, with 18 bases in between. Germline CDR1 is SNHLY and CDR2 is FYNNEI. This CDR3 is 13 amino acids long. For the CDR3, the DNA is TGTGCCAGCGAGACTGGGGAGAACCTTGAGCAGTACTTC. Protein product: CASETGENLEQYF.

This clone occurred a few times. The CDR3 region has the DNA TGTGCCAGCAGCTTAACTCCGGAGGGGAATGAGCAGTTCTTC. This codes for CASSLTPEGNEQFF. The gene calls are TRBV7-3 and TRBJ2-1; D may be TRBD2 (6 bases). V dropped 0 bases and J dropped 7 bases, with 10 bases sitting between them. The CDR3 length is 14 residues. Germline V gene lookup returns CDR1 SGHTA and CDR2 FQGTGA.

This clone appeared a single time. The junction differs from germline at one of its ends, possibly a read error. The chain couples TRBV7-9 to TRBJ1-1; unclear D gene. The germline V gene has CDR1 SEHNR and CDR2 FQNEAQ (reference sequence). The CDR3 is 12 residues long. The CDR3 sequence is CSSSPPGTEAFF. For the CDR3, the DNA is TGTTCCAGCAGCCCGCCGGGAACTGAAGCTTTCTTT.

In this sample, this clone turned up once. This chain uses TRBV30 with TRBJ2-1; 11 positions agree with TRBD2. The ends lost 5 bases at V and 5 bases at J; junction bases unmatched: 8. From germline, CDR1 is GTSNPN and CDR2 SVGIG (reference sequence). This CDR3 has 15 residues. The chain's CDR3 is CAWGEGTSGHNEQFF. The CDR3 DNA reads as TGTGCCTGGGGGGAGGGGACTAGCGGTCACAATGAGCAGTTCTTC.

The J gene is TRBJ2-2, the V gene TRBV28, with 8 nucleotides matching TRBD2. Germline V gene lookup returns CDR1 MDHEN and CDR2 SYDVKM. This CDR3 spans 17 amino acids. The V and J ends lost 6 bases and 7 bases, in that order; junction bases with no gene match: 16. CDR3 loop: CASSITAGLGLGGELFF. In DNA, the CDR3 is TGTGCCAGCAGCATTACGGCGGGACTAGGACTTGGCGGGGAGCTGTTTTTT.

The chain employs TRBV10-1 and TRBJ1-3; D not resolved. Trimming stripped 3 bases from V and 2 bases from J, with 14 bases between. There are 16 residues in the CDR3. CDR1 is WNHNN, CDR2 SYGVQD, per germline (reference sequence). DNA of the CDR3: TGCGCCAGCAGTGATATCAGATACCTTACTGGAAACACCATATATTTT. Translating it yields CASSDIRYLTGNTIYF.

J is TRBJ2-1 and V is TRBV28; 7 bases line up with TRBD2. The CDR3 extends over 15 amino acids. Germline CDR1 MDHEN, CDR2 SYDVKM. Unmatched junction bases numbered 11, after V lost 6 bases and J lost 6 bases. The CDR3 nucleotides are TGTGCCAGCAGCTTGCCGCGGGAGACCCCCAATGAGCAGTTCTTC. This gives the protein CASSLPRETPNEQFF.

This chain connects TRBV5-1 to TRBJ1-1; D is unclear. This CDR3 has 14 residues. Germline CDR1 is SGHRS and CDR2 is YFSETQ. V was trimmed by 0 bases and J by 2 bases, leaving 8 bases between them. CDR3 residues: CASSLDSINTEAFF. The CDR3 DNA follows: TGCGCCAGCAGCTTGGACAGTATCAACACTGAAGCTTTCTTT.